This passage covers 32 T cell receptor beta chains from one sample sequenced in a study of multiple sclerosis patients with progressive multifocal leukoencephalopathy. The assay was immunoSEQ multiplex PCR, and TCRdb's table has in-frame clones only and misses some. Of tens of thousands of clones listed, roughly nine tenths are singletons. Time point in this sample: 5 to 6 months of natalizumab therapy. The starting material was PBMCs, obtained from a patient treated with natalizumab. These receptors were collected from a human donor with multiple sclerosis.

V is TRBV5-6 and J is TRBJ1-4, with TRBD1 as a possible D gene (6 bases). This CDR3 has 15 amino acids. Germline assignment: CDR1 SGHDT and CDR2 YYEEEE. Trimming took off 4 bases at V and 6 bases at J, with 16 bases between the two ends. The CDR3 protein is CASSLRDTRDEKLFF. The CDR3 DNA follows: TGTGCCAGCAGCCTCCGGGACACGCGGGATGAAAAACTGTTTTTT.

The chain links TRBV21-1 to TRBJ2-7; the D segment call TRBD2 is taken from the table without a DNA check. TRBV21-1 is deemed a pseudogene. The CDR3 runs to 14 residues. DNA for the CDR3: TGTGCCAGCACCCCTGGGGCGGGGGCCTACGAGCAGTACTTC. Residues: CASTPGAGAYEQYF.

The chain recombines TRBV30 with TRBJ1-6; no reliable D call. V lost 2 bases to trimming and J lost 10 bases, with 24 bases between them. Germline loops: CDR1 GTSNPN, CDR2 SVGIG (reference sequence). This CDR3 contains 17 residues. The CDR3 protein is CAWSPNRRHLGQSPLHF. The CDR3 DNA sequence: TGTGCCTGGAGTCCCAACCGGAGACATCTTGGGCAATCACCCCTCCACTTT. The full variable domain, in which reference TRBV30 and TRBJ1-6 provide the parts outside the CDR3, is SQTIHQWPATLVQPVGSPLSLECTVEGTSNPNLYWYRQAAGRGLQLLFYSVGIGQISSEVPQNLSASRPQDRQFILSSKKLLLSDSGFYLCAWSPNRRHLGQSPLHFGNGTRLTVT.

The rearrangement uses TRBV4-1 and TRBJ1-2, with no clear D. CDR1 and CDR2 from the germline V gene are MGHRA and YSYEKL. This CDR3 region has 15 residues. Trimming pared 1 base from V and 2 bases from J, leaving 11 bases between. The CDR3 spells CASSQVGSENYGYTF. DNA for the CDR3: TGCGCCAGCAGCCAAGTGGGGTCAGAGAACTATGGCTACACCTTC.

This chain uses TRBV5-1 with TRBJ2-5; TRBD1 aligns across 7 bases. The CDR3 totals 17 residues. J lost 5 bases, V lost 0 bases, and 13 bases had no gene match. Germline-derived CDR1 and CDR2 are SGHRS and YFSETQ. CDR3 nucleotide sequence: TGCGCCAGCAGCTTGGTCGGCTCCTTAAGGGGGCTTGAGACCCAGTACTTC. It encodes CASSLVGSLRGLETQYF.

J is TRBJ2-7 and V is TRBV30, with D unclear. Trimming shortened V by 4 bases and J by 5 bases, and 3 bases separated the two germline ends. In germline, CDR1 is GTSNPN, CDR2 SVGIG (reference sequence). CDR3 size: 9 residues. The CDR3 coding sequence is TGTGCCTGGACCCACGAGCAGTACTTC. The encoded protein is CAWTHEQYF.

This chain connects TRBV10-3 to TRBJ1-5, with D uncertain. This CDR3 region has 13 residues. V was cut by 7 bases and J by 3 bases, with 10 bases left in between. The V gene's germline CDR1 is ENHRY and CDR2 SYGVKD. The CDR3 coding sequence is TGTGCCATCAAATTGGCTGACAATCAGCCCCAGCATTTT. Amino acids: CAIKLADNQPQHF.

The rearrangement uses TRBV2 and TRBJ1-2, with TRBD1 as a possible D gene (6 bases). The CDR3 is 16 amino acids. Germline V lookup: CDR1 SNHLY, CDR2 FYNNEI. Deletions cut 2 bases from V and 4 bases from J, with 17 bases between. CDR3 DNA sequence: TGTGCCAGCAGTGAAATCCGGGCAGGGGTTGGCTATGGCTACACCTTC. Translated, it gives CASSEIRAGVGYGYTF.

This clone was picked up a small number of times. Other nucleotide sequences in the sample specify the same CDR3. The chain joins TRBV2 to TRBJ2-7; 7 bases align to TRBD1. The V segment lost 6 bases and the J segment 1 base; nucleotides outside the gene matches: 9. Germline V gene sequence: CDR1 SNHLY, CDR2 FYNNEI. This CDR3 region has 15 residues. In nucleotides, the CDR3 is TGTGCCAGCAGAAGGGGGCAGGGGGTATCCTACGAGCAGTACTTC. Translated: CASRRGQGVSYEQYF. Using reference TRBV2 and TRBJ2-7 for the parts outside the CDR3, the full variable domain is EPEVTQTPSHQVTQMGQEVILRCVPISNHLYFYWYRQILGQKVEFLVSFYNNEISEKSEIFDDQFSVERPDGSNFTLKIRSTKLEDSAMYFCASRRGQGVSYEQYFGPGTRLTVT.

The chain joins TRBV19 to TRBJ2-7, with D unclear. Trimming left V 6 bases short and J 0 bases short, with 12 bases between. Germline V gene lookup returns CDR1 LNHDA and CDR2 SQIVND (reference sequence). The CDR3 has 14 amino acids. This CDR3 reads CASSPTWVSYEQYF. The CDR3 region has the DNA TGTGCCAGTAGCCCCACTTGGGTCTCCTACGAGCAGTACTTC.

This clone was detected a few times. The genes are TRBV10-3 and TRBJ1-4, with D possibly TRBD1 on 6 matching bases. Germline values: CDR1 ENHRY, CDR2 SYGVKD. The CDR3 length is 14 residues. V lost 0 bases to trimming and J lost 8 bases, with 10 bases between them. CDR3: CAISESWQGEKLFF. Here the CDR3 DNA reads TGTGCCATCAGTGAGTCGTGGCAGGGGGAAAAACTGTTTTTT.

CDR3 protein: CATSRDPPGVPDTQYF. In nucleotides, the CDR3 is TGTGCCACCAGCAGAGATCCGCCGGGAGTGCCGGATACGCAGTATTTT. The rearrangement uses TRBV15 and TRBJ2-3, with D possibly TRBD2 on 6 matching bases. The length of the CDR3 is 16 residues. Trimming removed 0 bases from V and 6 bases from J, with 16 bases in between. CDR1 is LNHNV and CDR2 is YYDKDF in the germline V gene (reference sequence).

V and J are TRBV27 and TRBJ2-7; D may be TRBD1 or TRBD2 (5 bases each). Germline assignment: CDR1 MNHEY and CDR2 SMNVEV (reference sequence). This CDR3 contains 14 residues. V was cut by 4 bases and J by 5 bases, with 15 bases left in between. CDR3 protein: CASSSPGPINEQYF. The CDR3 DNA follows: TGTGCCAGCAGTTCTCCGGGGCCCATAAACGAGCAGTACTTC.

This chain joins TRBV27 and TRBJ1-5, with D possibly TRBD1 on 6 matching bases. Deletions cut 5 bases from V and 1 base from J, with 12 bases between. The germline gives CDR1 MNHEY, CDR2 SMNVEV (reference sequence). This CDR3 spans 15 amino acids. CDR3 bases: TGTGCCAGCAGTGCTAAGGGGGGAAGCAATCAGCCCCAGCATTTT. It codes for CASSAKGGSNQPQHF.

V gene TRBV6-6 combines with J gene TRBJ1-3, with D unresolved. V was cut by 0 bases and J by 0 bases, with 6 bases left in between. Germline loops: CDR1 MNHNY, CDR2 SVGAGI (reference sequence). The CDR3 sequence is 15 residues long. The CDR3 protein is CASSYSAFSGNTIYF. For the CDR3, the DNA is TGTGCCAGCAGTTACTCGGCGTTCTCTGGAAACACCATATATTTT.

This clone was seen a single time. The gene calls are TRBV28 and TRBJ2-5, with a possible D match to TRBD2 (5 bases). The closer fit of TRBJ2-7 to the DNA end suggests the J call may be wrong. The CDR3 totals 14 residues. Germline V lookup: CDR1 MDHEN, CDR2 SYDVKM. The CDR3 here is CASSLGSAIYEQYF. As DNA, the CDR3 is TGTGCCAGCAGTTTGGGTAGCGCCATCTACGAGCAGTACTTC.

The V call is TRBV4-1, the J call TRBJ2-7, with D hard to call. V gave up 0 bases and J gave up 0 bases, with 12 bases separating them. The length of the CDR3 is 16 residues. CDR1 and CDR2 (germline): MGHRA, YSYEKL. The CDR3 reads CASSQDSGVSSYEQYF. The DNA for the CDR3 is TGCGCCAGCAGCCAAGATAGTGGCGTATCCTCCTACGAGCAGTACTTC.

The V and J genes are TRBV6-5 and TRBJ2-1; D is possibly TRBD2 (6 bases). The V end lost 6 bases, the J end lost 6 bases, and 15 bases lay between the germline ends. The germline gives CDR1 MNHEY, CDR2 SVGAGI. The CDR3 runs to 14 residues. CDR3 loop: CASSPYGLSNEQFF. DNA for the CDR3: TGTGCCAGCAGCCCGTACGGACTATCCAATGAGCAGTTCTTC.

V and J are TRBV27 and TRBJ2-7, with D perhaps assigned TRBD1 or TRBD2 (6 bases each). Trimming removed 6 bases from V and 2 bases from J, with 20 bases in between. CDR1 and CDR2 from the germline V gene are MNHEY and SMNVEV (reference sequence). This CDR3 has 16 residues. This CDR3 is CASSLRDGGITYEQYF. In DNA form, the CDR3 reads TGTGCCAGCAGCTTACGGGACGGGGGCATCACCTACGAGCAGTACTTC.

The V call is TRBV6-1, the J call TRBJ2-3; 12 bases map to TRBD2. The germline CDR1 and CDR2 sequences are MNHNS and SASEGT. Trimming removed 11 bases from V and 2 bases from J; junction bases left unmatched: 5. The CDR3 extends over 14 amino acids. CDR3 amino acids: CAGRTSGDTDTQYF. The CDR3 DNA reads TGTGCCGGCCGGACTAGCGGGGACACAGATACGCAGTATTTT.

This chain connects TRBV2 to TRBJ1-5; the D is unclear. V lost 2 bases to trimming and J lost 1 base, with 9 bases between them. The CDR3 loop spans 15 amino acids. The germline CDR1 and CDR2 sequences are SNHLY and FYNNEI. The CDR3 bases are TGTGCCAGCAGTGAATTGCAGGCGAGCAATCAGCCCCAGCATTTT. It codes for CASSELQASNQPQHF. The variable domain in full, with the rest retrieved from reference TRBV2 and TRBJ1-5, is EPEVTQTPSHQVTQMGQEVILRCVPISNHLYFYWYRQILGQKVEFLVSFYNNEISEKSEIFDDQFSVERPDGSNFTLKIRSTKLEDSAMYFCASSELQASNQPQHFGDGTRLSIL.

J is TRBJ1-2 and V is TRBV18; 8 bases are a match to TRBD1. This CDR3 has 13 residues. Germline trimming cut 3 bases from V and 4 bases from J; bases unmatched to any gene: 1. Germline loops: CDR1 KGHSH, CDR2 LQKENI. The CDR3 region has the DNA TGTGCCAGCTCACCCGGGACAGGCTATGGCTACACCTTC. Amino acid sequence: CASSPGTGYGYTF.

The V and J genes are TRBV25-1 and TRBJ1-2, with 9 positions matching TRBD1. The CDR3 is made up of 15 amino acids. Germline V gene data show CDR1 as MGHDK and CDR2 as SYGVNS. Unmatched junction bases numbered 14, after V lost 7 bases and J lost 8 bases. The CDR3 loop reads CASIQDETGGKGYTF. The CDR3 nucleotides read TGTGCCAGCATACAGGATGAAACAGGGGGCAAAGGCTACACCTTC.

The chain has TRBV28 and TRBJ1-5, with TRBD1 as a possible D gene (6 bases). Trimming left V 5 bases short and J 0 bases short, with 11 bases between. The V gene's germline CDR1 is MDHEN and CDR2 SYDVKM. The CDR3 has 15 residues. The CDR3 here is CASSPGTLSNQPQHF. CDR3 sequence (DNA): TGTGCCAGCAGTCCCGGGACACTTAGCAATCAGCCCCAGCATTTT.

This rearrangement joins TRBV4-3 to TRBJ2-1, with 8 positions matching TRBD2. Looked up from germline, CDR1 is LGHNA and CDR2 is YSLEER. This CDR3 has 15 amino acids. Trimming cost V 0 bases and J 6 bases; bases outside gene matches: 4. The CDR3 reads CASSQESGRSNEQFF. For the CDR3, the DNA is TGCGCCAGCAGCCAAGAAAGCGGGAGAAGCAATGAGCAGTTCTTC.

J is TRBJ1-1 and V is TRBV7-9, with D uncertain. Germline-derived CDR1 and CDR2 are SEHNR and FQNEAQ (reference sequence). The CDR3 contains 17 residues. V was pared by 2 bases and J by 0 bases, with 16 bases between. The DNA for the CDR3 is TGTGCCAGCAGCTTAAGTCGGACTCATACGATGAACACTGAAGCTTTCTTT. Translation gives CASSLSRTHTMNTEAFF.

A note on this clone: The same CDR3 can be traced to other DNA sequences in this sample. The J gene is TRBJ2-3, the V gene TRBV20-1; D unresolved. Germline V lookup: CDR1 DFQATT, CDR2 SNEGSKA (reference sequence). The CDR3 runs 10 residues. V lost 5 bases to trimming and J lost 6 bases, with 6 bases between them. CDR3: CSASDDTQYF. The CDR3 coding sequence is TGCAGTGCTTCGGATGATACGCAGTATTTT.

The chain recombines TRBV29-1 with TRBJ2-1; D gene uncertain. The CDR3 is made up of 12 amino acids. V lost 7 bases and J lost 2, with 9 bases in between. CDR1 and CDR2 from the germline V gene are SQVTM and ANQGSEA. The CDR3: CSALTTYNEQFF. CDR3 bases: TGCAGCGCCTTGACAACCTACAATGAGCAGTTCTTC.

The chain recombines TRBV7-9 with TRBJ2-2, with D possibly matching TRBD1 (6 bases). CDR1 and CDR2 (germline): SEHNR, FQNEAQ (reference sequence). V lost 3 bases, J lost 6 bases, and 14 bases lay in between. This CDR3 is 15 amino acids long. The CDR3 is CASSFRQGKAGELFF. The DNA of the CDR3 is TGTGCCAGCAGCTTCCGGCAGGGGAAGGCCGGGGAGCTGTTTTTT. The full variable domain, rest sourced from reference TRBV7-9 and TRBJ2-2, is DTGVSQNPRHKITKRGQNVTFRCDPISEHNRLYWYRQTLGQGPEFLTYFQNEAQLEKSRLLSDRFSAERPKGSFSTLEIQRTEQGDSAMYLCASSFRQGKAGELFFGEGSRLTVL.

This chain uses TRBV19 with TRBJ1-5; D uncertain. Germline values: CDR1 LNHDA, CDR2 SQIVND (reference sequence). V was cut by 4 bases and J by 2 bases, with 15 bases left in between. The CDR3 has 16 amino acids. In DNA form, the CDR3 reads TGTGCCAGTAGTACCATAAGGGTAGTTGGCAATCAGCCCCAGCATTTT. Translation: CASSTIRVVGNQPQHF.

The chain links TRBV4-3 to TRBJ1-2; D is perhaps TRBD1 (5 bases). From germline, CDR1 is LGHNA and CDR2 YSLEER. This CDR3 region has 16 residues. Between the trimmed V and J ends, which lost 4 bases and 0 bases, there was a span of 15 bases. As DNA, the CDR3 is TGCGCCAGCAGCCGGGCCCGGGACGCAGCTAACTATGGCTACACCTTC. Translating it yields CASSRARDAANYGYTF.

The chain's CDR3 is CASSYRGTDTQYF. CDR3 nucleotide sequence: TGTGCCAGCAGTTACCGAGGCACAGATACGCAGTATTTT. The J gene is TRBJ2-3, the V gene TRBV6-6; no definite D call. This CDR3 comprises 13 residues. Per germline, CDR1 MNHNY and CDR2 SVGAGI (reference sequence). Trimming removed 2 bases at V and 1 base at J, with 4 bases between.